One sample yielded the 19 T cell receptor beta chains listed below, sequenced in a study of beta chain features in type 1 diabetes. The entirety of the isolated RNA underwent reverse transcription, so expressed TCRB transcripts were sequenced. Clones were read by immunoSEQ multiplex PCR, and TCRdb kept only the in-frame ones, dropping some. The sample lists some 300,000 clones, approximately 8% occurring once. The sequenced sample consisted of central memory CD4+ T cells from blood. The origin of the receptors is a woman under 30 in good health.

This clone occurred a few times. The rearrangement links TRBV5-1 to TRBJ2-5, with D perhaps matching TRBD2 (6 bases). This CDR3 is built from 13 residues. With 4 bases removed from V and 1 base from J, the gap between germline ends came to 8 bases. CDR1 is SGHRS and CDR2 is YFSETQ in the germline V gene. CDR3 loop: CASSRDFQETQYF. CDR3 bases: TGCGCCAGCAGCCGGGACTTCCAAGAGACCCAGTACTTC.

This clone was counted a few times. The chain is built from TRBV7-2 and TRBJ2-3; no clear D. The CDR3 has 14 residues. Deletions cut 1 base from V and 6 bases from J, with 11 bases between. Germline V gene data show CDR1 as SGHTA and CDR2 as FQGNSA. CDR3 protein: CASSLGLSWDTQYF. The CDR3 nucleotides read TGTGCCAGCAGCTTAGGACTGTCGTGGGATACGCAGTATTTT.

The genes are TRBV2 and TRBJ2-2; 8 nucleotides line up with TRBD1. The ends lost 6 bases at V and 7 bases at J; junction bases unmatched: 4. CDR3 length: 13 amino acids. Germline V lookup: CDR1 SNHLY, CDR2 FYNNEI. The CDR3: CASRQGVSGELFF. Written as DNA, the CDR3 is TGTGCCAGCAGACAGGGGGTGAGCGGGGAGCTGTTTTTT.

This clone was seen a handful of times. The chain couples TRBV4-3 to TRBJ2-2; 8 bases are shared with TRBD2. The CDR3 has 17 residues. CDR1 LGHNA and CDR2 YSLEER come from the germline V gene. V was clipped by 0 bases and J by 0 bases; unmatched bases: 3. The CDR3 region is CASSQEGGRPNTGELFF. In nucleotides, the CDR3 is TGCGCCAGCAGCCAAGAAGGCGGGAGGCCGAACACCGGGGAGCTGTTTTTT.

The rearrangement uses TRBV7-3 and TRBJ1-5; TRBD1 might be the D (6 bases). Germline V gives CDR1 SGHTA, CDR2 FQGTGA. V lost 5 bases and J lost 1, with 9 bases in between. The CDR3 has 14 amino acids. The CDR3 nucleotides read TGTGCCAGCAGCCGGCAGGGGAGCAATCAGCCCCAGCATTTT. This sequence encodes CASSRQGSNQPQHF.

The chain couples TRBV27 to TRBJ1-2; tentatively, D is TRBD1 (6 bases). The CDR3 runs to 15 residues. Germline V gene sequence: CDR1 MNHEY, CDR2 SMNVEV (reference sequence). V dropped 3 bases and J dropped 3 bases, with 14 bases sitting between them. CDR3 residues: CASSFVGAQDYGYTF. The CDR3 DNA follows: TGTGCCAGCAGTTTTGTGGGGGCCCAAGACTATGGCTACACCTTC.

V is TRBV11-2 and J is TRBJ1-2, with TRBD1 matching 8 bases. Germline V lookup: CDR1 SGHAT, CDR2 FQNNGV. This CDR3 contains 15 residues. With V trimmed by 1 base and J by 2 bases, 3 bases remained unmatched. The CDR3 coding sequence is TGTGCCAGCAGCTTAGCAGGGACAGGAAACTATGGCTACACCTTC. It encodes CASSLAGTGNYGYTF.

This clone was seen more than once but under ten times. The rearrangement uses TRBV5-6 and TRBJ2-3; no reliable D call. The V gene lost 0 bases and the J gene lost 10 bases, with 21 bases spanning the gap. The CDR3 covers 16 residues. Germline-derived CDR1 and CDR2 are SGHDT and YYEEEE. Written as DNA, the CDR3 is TGTGCCAGCAGCTTGGCGTCTGGGCTGCTGGCCCCCGCGCAGTATTTT. It is translated as CASSLASGLLAPAQYF. The full variable domain, with the rest looked up from reference TRBV5-6 and TRBJ2-3, is DAGVTQSPTHLIKTRGQQVTLRCSPKSGHDTVSWYQQALGQGPQFIFQYYEEEERQRGNFPDRFSGHQFPNYSSELNVNALLLGDSALYLCASSLASGLLAPAQYFGPGTRLTVL.

The rearrangement links TRBV7-2 to TRBJ2-4, with a tentative D call TRBD1 (5 bases). Trimming stripped 1 base from V and 4 bases from J, with 8 bases between. The V gene's germline CDR1 is SGHTA and CDR2 FQGNSA. This CDR3 is built from 14 residues. The CDR3 loop is CASSLVSGKNIQYF. The DNA of the CDR3 is TGTGCCAGCAGCTTAGTATCAGGGAAAAACATTCAGTACTTC.

A few counts support this clone. The V call is TRBV5-1, the J call TRBJ2-2; D is possibly TRBD1 (5 bases). CDR3 length equals 12 residues. Trimming left V 4 bases short and J 7 bases short, with 8 bases between. Per germline, CDR1 SGHRS and CDR2 YFSETQ. The CDR3 sequence is CASSPRGGELFF. The CDR3 DNA reads as TGCGCCAGCAGCCCTAGGGGCGGGGAGCTGTTTTTT.

This clone has only a few counts. V usage is TRBV5-1 and J usage is TRBJ2-3; D gene ambiguous. Germline loops: CDR1 SGHRS, CDR2 YFSETQ. The CDR3 contains 14 residues. The V and J ends lost 0 bases and 2 bases respectively, with 7 bases between them. For the CDR3, the DNA is TGCGCCAGCAGCTTGGGGGCGCACACAGATACGCAGTATTTT. It codes for CASSLGAHTDTQYF. Based on the CDR3 plus reference TRBV5-1 and TRBJ2-3, the full variable domain is KAGVTQTPRYLIKTRGQQVTLSCSPISGHRSVSWYQQTPGQGLQFLFEYFSETQRNKGNFPGRFSGRQFSNSRSEMNVSTLELGDSALYLCASSLGAHTDTQYFGPGTRLTVL.

In its sample, this clone was seen a few times. The genes are TRBV18 and TRBJ2-2; D uncertain. V gave up 1 base and J gave up 0 bases, with 3 bases separating them. Germline CDR1 reads KGHSH; CDR2 reads LQKENI. The CDR3 has 14 residues. CDR3 in amino acids: CASSPLANTGELFF. The CDR3, as DNA: TGTGCCAGCTCACCACTAGCGAACACCGGGGAGCTGTTTTTT.

The sample holds a few counts of this clone. The chain combines TRBV25-1 with TRBJ2-3; D is unresolved. Trimming removed 4 bases from V and 4 bases from J, with 9 bases in between. The CDR3 is 13 residues long. Germline V gene lookup returns CDR1 MGHDK and CDR2 SYGVNS. As DNA, the CDR3 is TGTGCCAGCAGTGCGACCAACGCAGATACGCAGTATTTT. Translating it yields CASSATNADTQYF. The full variable domain, with the rest looked up from reference TRBV25-1 and TRBJ2-3, is EADIYQTPRYLVIGTGKKITLECSQTMGHDKMYWYQQDPGMELHLIHYSYGVNSTEKGDLSSESTVSRIRTEHFPLTLESARPSHTSQYLCASSATNADTQYFGPGTRLTVL.

The chain has TRBV5-4 and TRBJ1-1, with D unclear. CDR1 is SGHNT, CDR2 YYREEE, per germline (reference sequence). This CDR3 is 15 amino acids long. The V gene lost 0 bases and the J gene lost 1 base, with 10 bases spanning the gap. The DNA for the CDR3 is TGTGCCAGCAGCTTGGTAGGACGGAAGAACACTGAAGCTTTCTTT. It encodes CASSLVGRKNTEAFF.

This clone was seen more than once but under ten times. Given a much more abundant clone one base away, this may be a read error. The chain joins TRBV6-6 to TRBJ2-2; D gene unclear. From germline, CDR1 is MNHNY and CDR2 SVGAGI (reference sequence). CDR3 length: 12 amino acids. Trimming left V 1 base short and J 5 bases short, with 2 bases between. CDR3: CASSYWTGELFF. Here the CDR3 DNA reads TGTGCCAGCAGTTACTGGACCGGGGAGCTGTTTTTT.

The chain carries TRBV11-2 and TRBJ2-5, with 10 nucleotides matching TRBD2. The V segment lost 4 bases and the J segment 7 bases; nucleotides outside the gene matches: 3. CDR1 and CDR2 from the germline V gene are SGHAT and FQNNGV. This CDR3 spans 13 amino acids. CDR3: CASSSQRGGTQYF. CDR3 coding DNA: TGTGCCAGCAGCTCCCAGCGGGGGGGGACCCAGTACTTC.

Only a few counts were recorded for this clone. V and J are TRBV15 and TRBJ1-5; a weak D match, TRBD1 (6 bases). Germline CDR1 is LNHNV and CDR2 is YYDKDF (reference sequence). Trimming removed 5 bases from V and 7 bases from J, with 18 bases in between. This CDR3 spans 15 amino acids. The CDR3 sequence is CATSSRGGGPQPQHF. CDR3 nucleotide sequence: TGTGCCACCAGCTCCCGGGGCGGGGGCCCGCAGCCCCAGCATTTT.

In this sample, this clone turned up a few times. V gene TRBV6-6 combines with J gene TRBJ2-7; the D gene is possibly TRBD1 (6 bases). The CDR3 covers 13 residues. Deletions cut 10 bases from V and 4 bases from J, with 17 bases between. Germline-derived CDR1 and CDR2 are MNHNY and SVGAGI (reference sequence). The CDR3 nucleotides are TGTGCCACCTCGTGGGGGCCTTCATACGAGCAGTACTTC. It specifies CATSWGPSYEQYF.

This clone was seen more than once but under ten times. The rearrangement links TRBV28 to TRBJ2-5, with TRBD1 matching 10 bases. V shed 7 bases and J 5 bases; nucleotides not matched to a gene: 7. This CDR3 comprises 14 residues. Germline V gene data show CDR1 as MDHEN and CDR2 as SYDVKM. CDR3 sequence reads: CASTTGGMRETQYF. The CDR3 nucleotides are TGTGCCAGCACGACAGGGGGCATGAGGGAGACCCAGTACTTC.